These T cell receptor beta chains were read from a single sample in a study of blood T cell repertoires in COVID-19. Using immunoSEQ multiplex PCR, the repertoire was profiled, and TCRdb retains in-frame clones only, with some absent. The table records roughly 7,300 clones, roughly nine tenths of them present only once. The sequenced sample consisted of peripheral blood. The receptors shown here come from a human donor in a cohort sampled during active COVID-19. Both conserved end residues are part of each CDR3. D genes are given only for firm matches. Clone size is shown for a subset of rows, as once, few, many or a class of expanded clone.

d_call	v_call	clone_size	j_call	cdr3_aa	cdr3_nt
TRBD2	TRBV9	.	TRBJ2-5	CASSESGRAGTQYF	TGTGCCAGCAGCGAGAGCGGGAGGGCCGGGACCCAGTACTTC
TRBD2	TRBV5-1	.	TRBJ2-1	CASSVPGLPYNEQFF	TGCGCCAGCAGCGTTCCGGGACTACCCTACAATGAGCAGTTCTTC
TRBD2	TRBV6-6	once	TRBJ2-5	CAITAGPLYQETQYF	TGTGCCATCACAGCGGGGCCTTTGTACCAAGAGACCCAGTACTTC
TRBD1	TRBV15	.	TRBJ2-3	CATSNRDRFSTDTQYF	TGTGCCACCAGCAACCGGGACAGATTTAGCACAGATACGCAGTATTTT
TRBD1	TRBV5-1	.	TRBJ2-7	CASSMGQGTYEQYF	TGCGCCAGCAGTATGGGACAGGGGACCTACGAGCAGTACTTC
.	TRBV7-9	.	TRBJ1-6	CASSLAFPNSPLHF	TGTGCCAGCAGCCTGGCCTTCCCTAATTCACCCCTCCACTTT
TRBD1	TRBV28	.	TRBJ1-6	CASGGGTGVNSPLHF	TGTGCCAGCGGTGGTGGGACAGGGGTGAATTCACCCCTCCACTTT
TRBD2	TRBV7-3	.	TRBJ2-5	CASSPLAGGRETQYF	TGTGCCAGCAGTCCCCTAGCGGGGGGAAGAGAGACCCAGTACTTC
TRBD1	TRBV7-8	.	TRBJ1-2	CASSDRRGDRPPYGYTF	TGTGCCAGCAGTGATAGACGGGGGGACAGGCCCCCCTATGGCTACACCTTC
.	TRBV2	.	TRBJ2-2	CASSSDLATGELFF	TGTGCCAGCAGTTCGGACTTGGCCACCGGGGAGCTGTTTTTT